A single sample gave rise to the 25 T cell receptor beta chains below, sequenced in a study of blood T cell repertoires in COVID-19. Assay: immunoSEQ multiplex PCR; the TCRdb copy retains only in-frame clones and omits some. Of tens of thousands of clones listed, more than 90% were seen once; the top ten hold under 3%. Sequenced: peripheral blood. The source is a man aged 60 to 69 with acute or convalescent COVID-19.

The chain employs TRBV6-5 and TRBJ1-1, with D unclear. V shed 5 bases and J shed 1 base, with 8 bases lying between them. The CDR3 extends over 13 amino acids. Germline assignment: CDR1 MNHEY and CDR2 SVGAGI. CDR3 loop: CASSTGGNTEAFF. The CDR3 nucleotides read TGTGCCAGCAGTACCGGAGGGAACACTGAAGCTTTCTTT.

The V and J genes are TRBV2 and TRBJ2-1; 10 bases match TRBD2. There are 14 residues in the CDR3. Looked up from germline, CDR1 is SNHLY and CDR2 is FYNNEI. V shed 2 bases and J 7 bases; nucleotides not matched to a gene: 2. CDR3 in amino acids: CASSESSGRNEQFF. CDR3 bases: TGTGCCAGCAGTGAATCTAGCGGGAGAAATGAGCAGTTCTTC.

A few counts support this clone. CDR3 nucleotide sequence: TGTGCCAGCAGGGATTTTTCGGGACTAGCGGGATTTGAGGCAGAGACCCAGTACTTC. The encoded protein is CASRDFSGLAGFEAETQYF. The chain is built from TRBV2 and TRBJ2-5; 13 bases align to TRBD2. The germline CDR1 and CDR2 sequences are SNHLY and FYNNEI. Trimming took 6 bases from V and 4 from J; bases not matched to a gene: 17. The CDR3 extends over 19 amino acids.

The V and J genes are TRBV28 and TRBJ1-1; 7 bases line up with TRBD1. Germline V CDR1 and CDR2: MDHEN, SYDVKM. Trimming at V came to 4 bases and at J to 6 bases, leaving 11 bases not matched to a gene. This CDR3 comprises 15 residues. DNA of the CDR3: TGTGCCAGCAGTTACGGACAGGCCACATTTCCTGAAGCTTTCTTT. Its protein product is CASSYGQATFPEAFF.

This clone was seen a handful of times. The chain links TRBV6-5 to TRBJ2-5, with a possible D match to TRBD2 (5 bases). CDR1 and CDR2 from the germline V gene are MNHEY and SVGAGI. This CDR3 has 14 amino acids. Trimming removed 8 bases at V and 5 bases at J, with 18 bases between. CDR3 DNA sequence: TGTGCCAGCGGGATGGATAGGGAGTTGGAGACCCAGTACTTC. It yields the protein CASGMDRELETQYF.

This clone was counted a few times. In DNA form, the CDR3 reads TGTGCCATCAGTGGGAGCAGAGATAACACCGGGGAGCTGTTTTTT. Translation: CAISGSRDNTGELFF. V and J are TRBV10-3 and TRBJ2-2; no definite D call. The V end lost 4 bases, the J end lost 2 bases, and 11 bases lay between the germline ends. The CDR3 extends over 15 amino acids. Germline V gives CDR1 ENHRY, CDR2 SYGVKD.

This clone appeared once. The rearrangement links TRBV4-2 to TRBJ2-2; D might be TRBD2 (6 bases). CDR3 length: 15 residues. V dropped 1 base and J dropped 3 bases, with 9 bases sitting between them. CDR1 LGHNA and CDR2 YNFKEQ come from the germline V gene. CDR3: CASSQGASDTGELFF. CDR3 in DNA: TGTGCCAGCAGCCAAGGGGCTAGCGACACCGGGGAGCTGTTTTTT.

This chain uses TRBV28 with TRBJ1-5; 7 nucleotides line up with TRBD1. In germline, CDR1 is MDHEN, CDR2 SYDVKM. After removal of 6 bases from V and 4 bases from J, the junction contained 6 bases not matched to a gene. CDR3 length: 14 amino acids. The chain's CDR3 is CASRGQPFNQPQHF. The CDR3 nucleotides read TGTGCCAGCAGGGGACAGCCCTTTAATCAGCCCCAGCATTTT. The full variable domain, its missing parts supplied by reference TRBV28 and TRBJ1-5, is DVKVTQSSRYLVKRTGEKVFLECVQDMDHENMFWYRQDPGLGLRLIYFSYDVKMKEKGDIPEGYSVSREKKERFSLILESASTNQTSMYLCASRGQPFNQPQHFGDGTRLSIL.

The gene calls are TRBV6-2 or TRBV6-3 and TRBJ2-1, with 8 bases lining up with TRBD2. Germline CDR1 and CDR2: MNHEY and SVGEGT. Trimming cost V 2 bases and J 1 base; bases outside gene matches: 7. The CDR3 sequence is 17 residues long. The CDR3 region is CASSYALAGASYNEQFF. CDR3 nucleotide sequence: TGTGCCAGCAGTTACGCGCTAGCGGGCGCTTCCTACAATGAGCAGTTCTTC.

The V and J genes are TRBV25-1 and TRBJ1-4; D is possibly TRBD1 (5 bases). V lost 6 bases, J lost 6 bases, and 14 bases lay in between. The CDR3 sequence is 14 residues long. In germline, CDR1 is MGHDK, CDR2 SYGVNS. In DNA, the CDR3 is TGTGCCAGCAGAGACGCGGGGGGACATGAAAAACTGTTTTTT. The encoded protein is CASRDAGGHEKLFF.

The chain combines TRBV27 with TRBJ2-7; 7 bases map to TRBD1. Germline V CDR1 and CDR2: MNHEY, SMNVEV (reference sequence). The CDR3 runs to 14 residues. The V gene end was trimmed by 8 bases and the J gene end by 11 bases; junction bases not matched to a gene: 18. Here the CDR3 DNA reads TGTGCCAGCGGCGAACAGGGGTCGGAAAGTCGGAAGTACTTC. It is translated as CASGEQGSESRKYF.

This clone was detected only once. This chain uses TRBV19 with TRBJ1-3; maybe TRBD1 (6 bases). V shed 6 bases and J shed 0 bases, with 12 bases lying between them. The CDR3 runs 15 residues. Germline CDR1 is LNHDA and CDR2 is SQIVND (reference sequence). The CDR3 bases are TGTGCCAGTAGCCCAGGGGCCAGCTCTGGAAACACCATATATTTT. It is translated as CASSPGASSGNTIYF. The entire variable domain, with the rest obtained from reference TRBV19 and TRBJ1-3, is as follows: DGGITQSPKYLFRKEGQNVTLSCEQNLNHDAMYWYRQDPGQGLRLIYYSQIVNDFQKGDIAEGYSVSREKKESFPLTVTSAQKNPTAFYLCASSPGASSGNTIYFGEGSWLTVV.

The chain uses TRBV5-1 and TRBJ2-7, with D possibly matching TRBD2 (6 bases). V was pared by 4 bases and J by 5 bases, with 16 bases between. This CDR3 contains 14 residues. Per germline, CDR1 SGHRS and CDR2 YFSETQ. The CDR3, as DNA: TGCGCCAGCAGCCATAAGACCGGGGAGGACGAGCAGTACTTC. This encodes CASSHKTGEDEQYF.

V gene TRBV28 combines with J gene TRBJ1-6; 7 nucleotides agree with TRBD1. This CDR3 is built from 14 residues. In germline, CDR1 is MDHEN, CDR2 SYDVKM. V shed 4 bases, J shed 9 bases, and the junction held 6 bases outside the gene matches. DNA of the CDR3: TGTGCCAGCAGTTCCACAGGGGACGGTTCACCCCTCCACTTT. Its translation is CASSSTGDGSPLHF.

The V gene is TRBV12-5, the J gene TRBJ2-3; weak D call: TRBD2 (5 bases). This CDR3 is 17 amino acids long. The germline V and J ends were trimmed by 5 bases and 4 bases, with 22 bases remaining between them. Germline assignment: CDR1 LGHNT and CDR2 FRNRAP. The CDR3 DNA reads as TGTGCTAGTGGTCGAACCTATTCCGACGGGGTGCCAGATACGCAGTATTTT. It codes for CASGRTYSDGVPDTQYF. The entire variable domain, with the rest obtained from reference TRBV12-5 and TRBJ2-3, is as follows: DARVTQTPRHKVTEMGQEVTMRCQPILGHNTVFWYRQTMMQGLELLAYFRNRAPLDDSGMPKDRFSAEMPDATLATLKIQPSEPRDSAVYFCASGRTYSDGVPDTQYFGPGTRLTVL.

The rearrangement links TRBV9 to TRBJ1-1, with a weak D call TRBD1 (6 bases). The CDR3 has 14 residues. Germline CDR1 reads SGDLS; CDR2 reads YYNGEE. V lost 2 bases to trimming and J lost 5 bases, with 13 bases between them. In DNA, the CDR3 is TGTGCCAGCAGCGTCCAAGGGGGTGGAACTGAAGCTTTCTTT. It translates to CASSVQGGGTEAFF.

V is TRBV6-5 and J is TRBJ1-1, with 7 nucleotides matching TRBD1. This CDR3 comprises 15 residues. Germline CDR1 is MNHEY and CDR2 is SVGAGI. V shed 4 bases, J shed 0 bases, and the junction held 5 bases outside the gene matches. The CDR3 loop reads CASSSRGPMNTEAFF. Written as DNA, the CDR3 is TGTGCCAGCAGTTCAAGGGGGCCCATGAACACTGAAGCTTTCTTT.

The chain has TRBV9 and TRBJ2-5, with 12 bases fitting TRBD2. The CDR3 consists of 15 residues. CDR1 is SGDLS and CDR2 is YYNGEE in the germline V gene. Trimming took 4 bases from V and 5 from J; bases not matched to a gene: 6. In nucleotides, the CDR3 is TGTGCCAGCAGCCCTGGACTAGCGGGAACGGAGACCCAGTACTTC. It translates to CASSPGLAGTETQYF.

This chain uses TRBV7-6 with TRBJ2-1, with 9 nucleotides matching TRBD2. Germline assignment: CDR1 SGHVS and CDR2 FNYEAQ. The CDR3 loop spans 18 amino acids. The J segment lost 4 bases and the V segment lost 5 bases, leaving 15 bases of the junction unmatched. CDR3 nucleotides: TGTGCCAGCAGCGACGTGGGGGGCGGGAGGGCGAAGTACAATGAGCAGTTCTTC. It codes for CASSDVGGGRAKYNEQFF.

The rearrangement links TRBV15 to TRBJ2-2; 7 nucleotides align to TRBD1. The CDR3 runs to 19 residues. V was clipped by 6 bases and J by 0 bases; unmatched bases: 16. The germline V gene encodes CDR1 LNHNV and CDR2 YYDKDF (reference sequence). The CDR3 loop is CATRPTPGTETTNTGELFF. CDR3 nucleotide sequence: TGTGCCACCAGGCCGACACCCGGGACAGAGACTACGAACACCGGGGAGCTGTTTTTT.

This chain connects TRBV27 to TRBJ2-1; TRBD1 matches 8 bases. Germline V lookup: CDR1 MNHEY, CDR2 SMNVEV (reference sequence). The V gene end was trimmed by 3 bases and the J gene end by 2 bases; junction bases not matched to a gene: 3. CDR3 length: 15 amino acids. CDR3: CASSLAGQAYNEQFF. The CDR3 coding sequence is TGTGCCAGCAGTTTGGCGGGACAGGCCTACAATGAGCAGTTCTTC.

J is TRBJ2-7 and V is TRBV7-2, with TRBD1 matching over 11 bases. The CDR3 has 16 residues. The V segment lost 2 bases and the J segment 2 bases; nucleotides outside the gene matches: 5. Germline V gene lookup returns CDR1 SGHTA and CDR2 FQGNSA. CDR3 residues: CASSLSGTGGAYEQYF. The DNA of the CDR3 is TGTGCCAGCAGCTTATCCGGGACAGGGGGAGCCTACGAGCAGTACTTC. Filled out from reference TRBV7-2 and TRBJ2-7, the complete variable domain reads GAGVSQSPSNKVTEKGKDVELRCDPISGHTALYWYRQSLGQGLEFLIYFQGNSAPDKSGLPSDRFSAERTGGSVSTLTIQRTQQEDSAVYLCASSLSGTGGAYEQYFGPGTRLTVT.

The chain employs TRBV3-1 (or the pseudogene TRBV3-2) and TRBJ2-7, with D unresolved. V lost 1 base, J lost 4 bases, and 11 bases lay in between. Germline lookup yields CDR1 LGHDT and CDR2 YNNKEL (reference sequence). This CDR3 region has 14 residues. The CDR3 DNA reads as TGTGCCAGCAGCCAAGTTCGCCTTCGGTACGAGCAGTACTTC. Amino acids: CASSQVRLRYEQYF.

The chain couples TRBV9 to TRBJ2-3; 8 bases align to TRBD2. The CDR3 has 15 amino acids. V was pared by 5 bases and J by 4 bases, with 9 bases of the junction left unmatched. CDR1 is SGDLS and CDR2 is YYNGEE in the germline V gene. CDR3 nucleotide sequence: TGTGCCAGCAGAGGTAGCGGGACCTCCTCAGATACGCAGTATTTT. It is translated as CASRGSGTSSDTQYF.

This chain uses TRBV18 with TRBJ2-1; D may be TRBD2 (5 bases). Germline values: CDR1 KGHSH, CDR2 LQKENI. V lost 0 bases and J 2 bases, leaving 8 bases between the germline ends. The CDR3 sequence is 15 residues long. CDR3 loop: CASSPPTLAYNEQFF. The CDR3, as DNA: TGTGCCAGCTCACCACCTACACTAGCCTACAATGAGCAGTTCTTC.